The 16 T cell receptor beta chains reported below all come from one sample, sequenced in a study of tumor-infiltrating lymphocytes in primary liver carcinoma. With a constant-region primer, TCR beta cDNA was made from around 530 ng of total RNA. Generation of the TCR beta libraries relied on three nested multiplex PCR rounds using slightly modified ARM-PCR. The first two PCR rounds, roughly 10 cycles each, used TRBV1-TRBV30 forward primers and a C-beta reverse primer. MiXCR was run by TCRdb on the multiplex PCR reads, yielding one entry per CDR3 protein. The table lists around 170,000 distinct CDR3 sequences, 50% to 75% of them singletons, with about 70% in the top ten. The authors took blood RNA from unsorted whole blood and also extracted germline DNA. The sequenced material came from peripheral blood. The receptors shown here come from a middle-aged man with primary liver carcinoma and hepatitis B virus infection.

V gene TRBV6-6 combines with J gene TRBJ2-5, with D maybe TRBD2 (6 bases). Germline CDR1 reads MNHNY; CDR2 reads SVGAGI (reference sequence). There are 14 residues in the CDR3. The V end lost 0 bases, the J end lost 1 base, and 6 bases lay between the germline ends. The CDR3 DNA sequence: TGTGCCAGCAGTTACTCTAGCGGCCAAGAGACCCAGTACTTC. Amino acids: CASSYSSGQETQYF.

The rearrangement links TRBV7-9 to TRBJ2-1; 8 bases are shared with TRBD2. The V gene end was trimmed by 1 base and the J gene end by 6 bases; junction bases not matched to a gene: 5. Germline lookup yields CDR1 SEHNR and CDR2 FQNEAQ (reference sequence). This CDR3 region has 15 residues. DNA of the CDR3: TGTGCCAGCAGCTTAGAATTAGCGGGGAGCAATGAGCAGTTCTTC. The encoded protein is CASSLELAGSNEQFF.

Concerning this clonotype: One junction end disagrees with the germline gene, perhaps due to a read error. V gene TRBV6-1 combines with J gene TRBJ1-1; TRBD1 aligns across 7 bases. CDR3 size: 14 residues. Germline CDR1 MNHNS, CDR2 SASEGT. As DNA, the CDR3 is TGTGTCAGCAGTGAATTGAACAGGGGAGATGAAGTTTTCTTT. Protein sequence: CVSSELNRGDEVFF.

In this sample, this clonotype turned up a few times. V usage is TRBV24-1 and J usage is TRBJ2-5; D is possibly TRBD2 (5 bases). There are 15 residues in the CDR3. V lost 1 base and J lost 2, with 10 bases in between. The germline gives CDR1 KGHDR, CDR2 SFDVKD. The CDR3 loop is CATSDFDRGQETQYF. The CDR3 DNA sequence: TGTGCCACCAGTGATTTCGATCGGGGTCAAGAGACCCAGTACTTC.

The V and J genes are TRBV6-5 and TRBJ2-1, with 10 bases lining up with TRBD2. CDR1 and CDR2 from the germline V gene are MNHEY and SVGAGI. Germline trimming cut 0 bases from V and 8 bases from J; bases unmatched to any gene: 7. The CDR3 contains 16 residues. Written as DNA, the CDR3 is TGTGCCAGCAGTTACTCGAAAGCGGGAGGGGCCGATGAGCAGTTCTTC. It codes for CASSYSKAGGADEQFF.

In this sample, this clonotype turned up a few times. The chain links TRBV30 to TRBJ2-5; D ambiguous. From germline, CDR1 is GTSNPN and CDR2 SVGIG (reference sequence). This CDR3 is built from 11 residues. The V end lost 0 bases, the J end lost 5 bases, and 4 bases lay between the germline ends. CDR3 amino acids: CAWSVPETQYF. Written as DNA, the CDR3 is TGTGCCTGGAGTGTACCGGAGACCCAGTACTTC.

The sample holds many counts of this clonotype. The chain employs TRBV29-1 and TRBJ1-2; unclear D gene. The ends were cut back, 0 bases at V and 8 bases at J, with 16 bases in the middle. CDR1 and CDR2 from the germline V gene are SQVTM and ANQGSEA. This CDR3 has 14 residues. CDR3 in DNA: TGCAGCGTTGAAGATCGGGCAGCGAGGCGCGGCTACACCTTC. The encoded protein is CSVEDRAARRGYTF.

This clonotype was counted only a few times. CDR3 in DNA: TGCGCCAGCGGACCTGGATTAGGCACAGATACGCAGTATTTT. Residues: CASGPGLGTDTQYF. This sequence joins TRBV10-1 and TRBJ2-3; D gene uncertain. CDR3 length: 14 amino acids. Germline V lookup: CDR1 WNHNN, CDR2 SYGVQD (reference sequence). Between the trimmed V and J ends, which lost 8 bases and 1 base, there was a span of 13 bases.

The chain uses TRBV13 and TRBJ2-7; TRBD2 matches 7 bases. With V trimmed by 5 bases and J by 1 base, 11 bases remained unmatched. The germline V gene has CDR1 PRHDT and CDR2 FYEKMQ (reference sequence). CDR3 size: 16 residues. The DNA for the CDR3 is TGTGCCAGCAGCCCTATGCAGCGGGGATTATCCTACGAGCAGTACTTC. It codes for CASSPMQRGLSYEQYF.

This clonotype was found once. The V call is TRBV6-5, the J call TRBJ2-3, with TRBD1 identical over 9 bases. The trim removed 7 bases at V and 3 bases at J, leaving 8 bases unmatched. Germline V gene sequence: CDR1 MNHEY, CDR2 SVGAGI. This CDR3 is 15 amino acids long. The CDR3 spells CASTTGQGGTDTQYF. The DNA for the CDR3 is TGTGCCAGCACCACGGGACAGGGAGGAACAGATACGCAGTATTTT.

A remark on this clonotype: An end of the junction differs from the germline gene, which may be a read error. CDR3 loop: CASSSGTGEYNEQFF. CDR3 bases: TGTGCCAGCAGTTCCGGGACAGGGGAGTACAATGAGCAGTTCTTT. The rearrangement joins TRBV6-4 to TRBJ2-1; TRBD1 agrees at 10 bases. Germline-derived CDR1 and CDR2 are MRHNA and SNTAGT. The CDR3 runs to 15 residues.

The chain combines TRBV12-3 or TRBV12-4 with TRBJ2-7; D unclear. V was clipped by 6 bases and J by 3 bases, with 21 bases between them. The CDR3 runs 16 residues. CDR3 amino acids: CASSKPRLAINYEQYF. The DNA of the CDR3 is TGTGCCAGCAGCAAACCCAGACTGGCTATCAACTACGAGCAGTACTTC.

Note on this clonotype: Just one base apart from a much larger clone, this may be a read error. The CDR3 does not end in the conserved phenylalanine or tryptophan, so this is likely a read error. The CDR3 loop is CSVAWGNYGYTL. In nucleotides, the CDR3 is TGCAGCGTTGCCTGGGGAAACTATGGCTACACCCTC. This chain connects TRBV29-1 to TRBJ1-2; D is uncertain. This CDR3 contains 12 residues. The germline CDR1 and CDR2 sequences are SQVTM and ANQGSEA. Trimming took off 4 bases at V and 2 bases at J, with 8 bases between the two ends.

The V call is TRBV10-2, the J call TRBJ2-7; D is tentatively TRBD1 or TRBD2 (5 bases each). Trimming took 2 bases from V and 2 from J, leaving 7 bases between them. Germline-derived CDR1 and CDR2 are WSHSY and SAAADI. The CDR3 is 13 residues long. Here the CDR3 reads CASSEGGPYEQYF. The CDR3 bases are TGCGCCAGCAGTGAGGGGGGACCCTACGAGCAGTACTTC.

This clonotype has ten or more counts. The gene calls are TRBV11-2 and TRBJ2-7, with 11 positions matching TRBD2. J lost 0 bases, V lost 7 bases, and 2 bases had no gene match. The germline V gene encodes CDR1 SGHAT and CDR2 FQNNGV. This CDR3 comprises 14 residues. CDR3 loop: CASIGTSGSYEQYF. Here the CDR3 DNA reads TGTGCCAGCATCGGGACTAGCGGCTCCTACGAGCAGTACTTC.

A remark on this clonotype: At one of its ends the junction is not consistent with the germline gene, which may arise from a read error. The gene calls are TRBV19 and TRBJ1-1; D might be TRBD1 (5 bases). Germline V gene data show CDR1 as LNHDA and CDR2 as SQIVND (reference sequence). This CDR3 is 14 amino acids long. The CDR3 loop reads CASSRGLMNTEAFF. CDR3 nucleotide sequence: TGTGCCAGTAGTAGGGGACTCATGAATACTGAAGCTTTCTTT.